What follows are 14 T cell receptor beta chains derived from one specimen sequenced in a study of blood T cell repertoires in COVID-19 (dated by TCRdb to 2019 to 2021). Library prep was done by the immunoSEQ multiplex PCR assay. TCRdb took over this immuneACCESS table, retaining in-frame rearrangements with V and J assigned. Such tables are incomplete; in checked studies, under half of the missing clones stem from an unresolved V gene, and the remainder is unexplained. The sample table holds roughly 180,000 clones, of which 80% to 85% were seen once. In total, the top ten clones hold about 4.8% of the sample. Sequencing was performed on peripheral blood. Receptors were obtained from a woman in her twenties or thirties with acute or convalescent COVID-19.

V usage is TRBV7-2 and J usage is TRBJ1-1; 7 bases align to TRBD1. Germline values: CDR1 SGHTA, CDR2 FQGNSA. The trim removed 5 bases at V and 7 bases at J, leaving 7 bases unmatched. This CDR3 is 13 amino acids long. For the CDR3, the DNA is TGTGCCAGCAGCCAGGGGGTTCCCCTTGAAGCTTTCTTT. Translated, it gives CASSQGVPLEAFF.

The chain joins TRBV28 to TRBJ2-5, with 8 positions matching TRBD1. Germline V gene sequence: CDR1 MDHEN, CDR2 SYDVKM. This CDR3 contains 15 residues. V shed 5 bases, J shed 4 bases, and the junction held 9 bases outside the gene matches. CDR3 amino acids: CASSRQGRGGETQYF. The DNA of the CDR3 is TGTGCCAGCAGTAGACAGGGGCGGGGAGGAGAGACCCAGTACTTC.

The V call is TRBV27, the J call TRBJ1-1, with TRBD1 identical over 11 bases. Germline CDR1 is MNHEY and CDR2 is SMNVEV (reference sequence). After removal of 3 bases from V and 5 bases from J, the junction contained 11 bases not matched to a gene. The CDR3 extends over 17 amino acids. CDR3 amino acids: CASSLRTGGGVGTEAFF. CDR3 sequence (DNA): TGTGCCAGCAGTTTGCGGACAGGGGGCGGCGTGGGTACTGAAGCTTTCTTT.

This clone occurred a few times. The chain links TRBV7-2 to TRBJ1-2; no reliable D call. Germline CDR1 reads SGHTA; CDR2 reads FQGNSA. V gave up 5 bases and J gave up 2 bases, with 15 bases separating them. The CDR3 is 15 residues long. The DNA of the CDR3 is TGTGCCAGCAGCCTCAATAGAGGAGCCAACTATGGCTACACCTTC. The encoded protein is CASSLNRGANYGYTF.

This chain joins TRBV6-5 and TRBJ1-2, with D tentatively TRBD1 (5 bases). The CDR3 has 14 residues. With 7 bases removed from V and 2 bases from J, the gap between germline ends came to 14 bases. Germline assignment: CDR1 MNHEY and CDR2 SVGAGI. CDR3 sequence: CASTPLGGNYGYTF. Written as DNA, the CDR3 is TGTGCCAGCACTCCACTTGGGGGGAACTATGGCTACACCTTC.

The J gene is TRBJ2-7, the V gene TRBV28; possible D gene TRBD2, 5 bases. V was trimmed by 3 bases and J by 4 bases, leaving 10 bases between them. CDR1 is MDHEN, CDR2 SYDVKM, per germline. The CDR3 runs 13 residues. CDR3 sequence reads: CASSFADSYEQYF. CDR3 DNA: TGTGCCAGCAGTTTCGCGGACTCTTACGAGCAGTACTTC.

The chain couples TRBV5-1 to TRBJ2-2, with 9 bases aligning to TRBD1. Germline V lookup: CDR1 SGHRS, CDR2 YFSETQ. The length of the CDR3 is 16 residues. The V gene end was trimmed by 1 base and the J gene end by 4 bases; junction bases not matched to a gene: 5. The CDR3 coding sequence is TGCGCCAGCAGCTTGTCGGGACAGGGTAGCACCGGGGAGCTGTTTTTT. Protein: CASSLSGQGSTGELFF.

This rearrangement joins TRBV19 to TRBJ2-3, with 7 nucleotides matching TRBD1. V lost 5 bases and J lost 4; bases outside the gene matches: 9. Germline V CDR1 and CDR2: LNHDA, SQIVND (reference sequence). The CDR3 runs to 15 residues. CDR3 residues: CASSPNQGDADTQYF. CDR3 coding DNA: TGTGCCAGTAGTCCAAACCAGGGGGACGCAGATACGCAGTATTTT.

The J gene is TRBJ2-3, the V gene TRBV6-4; 9 bases match TRBD1. The CDR3 runs 15 residues. J gave up 0 bases and V 5 bases, and 3 bases lay outside the gene matches. Germline CDR1 is MRHNA and CDR2 is SNTAGT. The DNA of the CDR3 is TGTGCCAGCAGTTCGGACAGGGGCAGCACAGATACGCAGTATTTT. Protein product: CASSSDRGSTDTQYF.

The chain joins TRBV7-6 to TRBJ2-1, with D hard to call. The CDR3 runs to 15 residues. Germline V CDR1 and CDR2: SGHVS, FNYEAQ. The V and J ends lost 5 bases and 0 bases respectively, with 11 bases between them. The DNA of the CDR3 is TGTGCCAGCAGCAACCCATGGAGCTCCTACAATGAGCAGTTCTTC. Protein sequence: CASSNPWSSYNEQFF.

This clone was counted a few times. V is TRBV11-2 and J is TRBJ1-3; D is unclear. The CDR3 has 12 amino acids. Trimming removed 5 bases from V and 2 bases from J, with 4 bases in between. In germline, CDR1 is SGHAT, CDR2 FQNNGV. The CDR3 DNA follows: TGTGCCAGCAGCGTCACTGGAAACACCATATATTTT. Amino acids: CASSVTGNTIYF.

CDR3 loop: CASSSGDYGYTF. The CDR3 DNA is TGTGCCAGCAGTTCGGGGGACTATGGCTACACCTTC. This sequence joins TRBV6-2 or TRBV6-3 and TRBJ1-2; perhaps TRBD1 as D (5 bases). The germline gives CDR1 MNHEY, CDR2 SVGEGT. The CDR3 loop spans 12 amino acids. V lost 4 bases and J lost 3, with 6 bases in between.

The chain links TRBV14 to TRBJ2-3, with 8 bases matching TRBD2. Germline V gene sequence: CDR1 SGHDN, CDR2 FVKESK. The length of the CDR3 is 15 residues. V lost 5 bases, J lost 3 bases, and 7 bases stayed unmatched. The CDR3 sequence: CASSFTSGGTDTQYF. For the CDR3, the DNA is TGTGCCAGCAGCTTTACTAGCGGCGGGACAGATACGCAGTATTTT.

The chain employs TRBV7-9 and TRBJ1-6; 11 bases are a match to TRBD1. The germline V gene encodes CDR1 SEHNR and CDR2 FQNEAQ (reference sequence). V trimming: 5 bases; J trimming: 8 bases; junction bases outside the gene matches: 2. The CDR3 contains 14 residues. The CDR3 bases are TGTGCCAGCAGCACGGGACAGGGGGATTCACCCCTCCACTTT. It specifies CASSTGQGDSPLHF.